This TCR beta chain derives from a study of T-cell reconstitution after alpha-beta-depleted transplantation in children. This clonotype was observed a few times. Its antigen is as yet unknown. A TCRbeta library incorporating unique molecular identifiers was prepared. Each CDR3 protein gets one entry after TCRdb re-called the PCR reads with MiXCR. The sample contains some 460,000 distinct CDR3 sequences, about a sixth of which appear only once. General study points: Alpha-beta T cells about two months after transplant reportedly derived from several hundred expanded graft clones. From surviving recipient T cells and thymic progenitors came the high day-60 TCRbeta diversity observed in some patients. At one year after transplant, newly produced T cells mostly accounted for T-cell counts and diversity.

The V gene lost 0 bases and the J gene lost 1 base, with 8 bases spanning the gap. The CDR3 spans 15 residues. The germline CDR1 and CDR2 sequences are SGDLS and YYNGEE. Sequencing used PBMCs, mostly from graft donor cells, obtained 360 days after TCRalphabeta/CD19-depleted stem cell transplant. The J gene is TRBJ2-1, the V gene TRBV9; D remains ambiguous. This receptor was obtained from a boy under three years old who had a stem cell transplant for Wiskott-Aldrich syndrome, so the T cells may come from the graft donor. The CDR3 DNA reads as TGTGCCAGCAGCGTAGATGGGGTATCCTACAATGAGCAGTTCTTC. Protein sequence: CASSVDGVSYNEQFF.